One and the same sample provided the 15 T cell receptor beta chains below, sequenced in a study of T cell responses to AZD1222 COVID-19 vaccine. Using immunoSEQ multiplex PCR, the repertoire was profiled, and TCRdb retains in-frame clones only, with some absent. Among tens of thousands of clones listed, 87% were seen once. Specimen: peripheral blood, collected on day 0 of AZD1222 vaccination. These receptors all come from an adult in good health.

As DNA, the CDR3 is TGCGCCAGCAGCCTTGGGAGGGAAGTCACTGAAGCTTTCTTT. Protein: CASSLGREVTEAFF. The chain carries TRBV5-1 and TRBJ1-1; D remains unclear. In germline, CDR1 is SGHRS, CDR2 YFSETQ. This CDR3 spans 14 amino acids. Trimming pared 4 bases from V and 4 bases from J, leaving 14 bases between.

This clone has just a few counts. The chain combines TRBV7-3 with TRBJ2-5; 12 nucleotides line up with TRBD2. Germline CDR1 is SGHTA and CDR2 is FQGTGA. The CDR3 covers 17 residues. V shed 5 bases and J 1 base; nucleotides not matched to a gene: 8. CDR3 residues: CASSLGLAGSFQETQYF. CDR3 DNA sequence: TGTGCCAGCAGCCTAGGACTAGCGGGAAGTTTCCAAGAGACCCAGTACTTC.

The gene calls are TRBV28 and TRBJ1-2; TRBD1 is a possible D gene (6 bases). This CDR3 has 14 amino acids. Germline V gives CDR1 MDHEN, CDR2 SYDVKM. Trimming took 4 bases from V and 4 from J, leaving 13 bases between them. CDR3 sequence (DNA): TGTGCCAGCAGTTCCCTACAGGGAGGCTATGGCTACACCTTC. Its protein is CASSSLQGGYGYTF.

The rearrangement uses TRBV4-2 and TRBJ2-5; D possibly corresponds to TRBD1 (5 bases). The CDR3 covers 13 residues. Germline V lookup: CDR1 LGHNA, CDR2 YNFKEQ. The V end was cut by 2 bases, the J end by 5 bases, with 9 bases between. The CDR3 DNA reads TGTGCCAGCAGCCAACCCAAGGGGGAGACCCAGTACTTC. Its translation is CASSQPKGETQYF.

In DNA, the CDR3 is TGTGCCAGCAGCCAGTTGGAGGGGGTTAATCAGCCCCAGCATTTT. This encodes CASSQLEGVNQPQHF. The rearrangement links TRBV7-9 to TRBJ1-5, with TRBD1 as a possible D gene (6 bases). The V end was cut by 5 bases, the J end by 4 bases, with 15 bases between. CDR3 size: 15 residues. Germline V gene sequence: CDR1 SEHNR, CDR2 FQNEAQ (reference sequence). The full variable domain, its missing parts supplied by reference TRBV7-9 and TRBJ1-5, is DTGVSQNPRHKITKRGQNVTFRCDPISEHNRLYWYRQTLGQGPEFLTYFQNEAQLEKSRLLSDRFSAERPKGSFSTLEIQRTEQGDSAMYLCASSQLEGVNQPQHFGDGTRLSIL.

CDR3 region: CASSLGRQGDATNEKLFF. CDR3 sequence (DNA): TGCGCCAGCAGCTTGGGCAGGCAAGGAGATGCAACTAATGAAAAACTGTTTTTT. The V call is TRBV5-1, the J call TRBJ1-4; D not resolved. The CDR3 is 18 residues long. Trimming removed 0 bases from V and 0 bases from J, with 15 bases in between. CDR1 and CDR2 from the germline V gene are SGHRS and YFSETQ. Variable domain in full (rest from reference TRBV5-1 and TRBJ1-4): KAGVTQTPRYLIKTRGQQVTLSCSPISGHRSVSWYQQTPGQGLQFLFEYFSETQRNKGNFPGRFSGRQFSNSRSEMNVSTLELGDSALYLCASSLGRQGDATNEKLFFGSGTQLSVL.

The V and J genes are TRBV5-1 and TRBJ1-1; D is uncertain. The CDR3 is 14 residues long. Looked up from germline, CDR1 is SGHRS and CDR2 is YFSETQ. V lost 4 bases to trimming and J lost 1 base, with 11 bases between them. The CDR3, as DNA: TGCGCCAGCAGCACCAGTGGATCGAACACTGAAGCTTTCTTT. The encoded protein is CASSTSGSNTEAFF.

This chain links TRBV7-9 with TRBJ2-7; TRBD2 agrees at 13 bases. Per germline, CDR1 SEHNR and CDR2 FQNEAQ (reference sequence). With V trimmed by 4 bases and J by 4 bases, 10 bases remained unmatched. The CDR3 is 17 amino acids. CDR3 coding DNA: TGTGCCAGCAGCTCCCGCGTGGGGGGACTAGCGGGGTACGAGCAGTACTTC. This codes for CASSSRVGGLAGYEQYF.

J is TRBJ1-2 and V is TRBV6-4; TRBD1 agrees at 8 bases. CDR1 is MRHNA and CDR2 is SNTAGT in the germline V gene. This CDR3 has 12 residues. Trimming at V came to 6 bases and at J to 8 bases, leaving 5 bases not matched to a gene. The CDR3 sequence: CASRSGGSGYTF. CDR3 nucleotide sequence: TGTGCCAGCAGGTCAGGGGGCTCGGGCTACACCTTC.

This chain uses TRBV11-2 with TRBJ1-1; TRBD1 agrees at 8 bases. CDR3 length equals 14 residues. From germline, CDR1 is SGHAT and CDR2 FQNNGV. With V trimmed by 6 bases and J by 5 bases, 8 bases remained unmatched. The CDR3 DNA sequence: TGTGCCAGCAGTGGGTGGACAGGGAGGACTGAAGCTTTCTTT. This encodes CASSGWTGRTEAFF.

J is TRBJ2-7 and V is TRBV5-1; D perhaps matches TRBD2 (6 bases). The CDR3 is 15 residues long. V was clipped by 0 bases and J by 4 bases, with 14 bases between them. Germline CDR1 is SGHRS and CDR2 is YFSETQ. This CDR3 is CASSLERDLGYEQYF. DNA for the CDR3: TGCGCCAGCAGCTTGGAGAGGGACTTAGGGTACGAGCAGTACTTC.

The chain has TRBV28 and TRBJ2-5, with TRBD1 as a possible D gene (6 bases). V lost 11 bases to trimming and J lost 10 bases, with 17 bases between them. Germline V gives CDR1 MDHEN, CDR2 SYDVKM. The CDR3 is 11 amino acids. The CDR3 reads CAGGGEGDQYF. In DNA, the CDR3 is TGTGCCGGGGGCGGAGAGGGTGACCAGTACTTC.

This clone has a single count. V gene TRBV13 combines with J gene TRBJ2-1; D assignment may be TRBD1 or TRBD2 (5 bases each). Trimming cost V 5 bases and J 8 bases, with 10 bases left between them. Germline-derived CDR1 and CDR2 are PRHDT and FYEKMQ (reference sequence). This CDR3 is 12 amino acids long. The CDR3 region is CASSPRGHEQFF. The CDR3 DNA reads as TGTGCCAGCAGCCCGAGGGGACATGAGCAGTTCTTC.

This clone was found a few times. The V gene is TRBV6-6, the J gene TRBJ1-3; D might be TRBD1 (6 bases). From germline, CDR1 is MNHNY and CDR2 SVGAGI (reference sequence). The V end was cut by 4 bases, the J end by 0 bases, with 13 bases between. The CDR3 totals 16 residues. The CDR3 DNA reads TGTGCCAGCAGTTTCCCGGGACAAAGCTCTGGAAACACCATATATTTT. Amino acid sequence: CASSFPGQSSGNTIYF.

The V and J genes are TRBV5-6 and TRBJ2-7; no reliable D call. In germline, CDR1 is SGHDT, CDR2 YYEEEE. The CDR3 covers 11 residues. V was pared by 4 bases and J by 5 bases, with 7 bases between. This CDR3 reads CASSLQNEQYF. As DNA, the CDR3 is TGTGCCAGCAGCCTCCAGAACGAGCAGTACTTC. The whole variable domain, remainder taken from reference TRBV5-6 and TRBJ2-7, is DAGVTQSPTHLIKTRGQQVTLRCSPKSGHDTVSWYQQALGQGPQFIFQYYEEEERQRGNFPDRFSGHQFPNYSSELNVNALLLGDSALYLCASSLQNEQYFGPGTRLTVT.